The clone carrying this T cell receptor beta chain was seen only a few times. Its antigen is unknown. The treatment denotes: oral pan-JAK inhibitor, 5-10 mg twice daily. RNA was extracted and reverse transcribed into cDNA as the sequencing template. The protocol was immunoSEQ multiplex PCR, while the TCRdb copy is restricted to in-frame clones and leaves out a portion. The sample lists 100,000 or so clones, just under 60% occurring once. The sample belongs to a study of CD8+ T cells in alopecia areata. Germline V gene sequence: CDR1 SGHTA, CDR2 FQGNSA. Unmatched junction bases numbered 5, after V lost 6 bases and J lost 4 bases. The CDR3 is 13 residues long. The study's findings and limits: Normal skin's resident alphabeta T cells are also sequenced in scalp samples.

This receptor was identified in a human donor with alopecia areata. This specimen was CD8+ T cells sorted from blood, taken at roughly week 55, from a patient treated with tofacitinib. V usage is TRBV7-2 and J usage is TRBJ1-1; 7 nucleotides align to TRBD1. For the CDR3, the DNA is TGTGCCAGCAGGAGACAGGGCGGCACTGAAGCTTTCTTT. Residues: CASRRQGGTEAFF.